What follows are 8 T cell receptor beta chains derived from one specimen sequenced in a study of CD8 T cells in Susac syndrome. When the RNA was reverse transcribed, random hexamers were used with an input of about 0.5 to 1 ug. TCRdb ran MiXCR on the immunoSEQ multiplex PCR reads and lists one entry per CDR3 protein. The sample lists about 400,000 distinct CDR3 sequences, more than 80% seen once, with around 0.12% in the top ten. Sequencing was done on a sample of CD8+ T cells from PBMCs. The receptors stem from a human donor with multiple sclerosis.

The chain has TRBV27 and TRBJ1-1; possible D gene TRBD1, 5 bases. Germline V CDR1 and CDR2: MNHEY, SMNVEV (reference sequence). Trimming removed 0 bases at V and 1 base at J, with 21 bases between. This CDR3 is built from 19 residues. The CDR3 loop is CASSLSYPLGQDSNTEAFF. The CDR3 DNA is TGTGCCAGCAGTTTATCGTACCCGCTGGGGCAGGACTCGAACACTGAAGCTTTCTTT.

This clonotype was detected once. The chain uses TRBV2 and TRBJ1-1; no clear D gene. The CDR3 totals 14 residues. V was cut by 1 base and J by 7 bases, with 13 bases left in between. Germline V gene lookup returns CDR1 SNHLY and CDR2 FYNNEI. CDR3 amino acids: CASSEDASSLEAFF. The CDR3 DNA sequence: TGTGCCAGCAGTGAAGACGCCAGCTCCCTTGAAGCTTTCTTT.

This clonotype came up once. The chain combines TRBV29-1 with TRBJ1-2, with D unresolved. Per germline, CDR1 SQVTM and CDR2 ANQGSEA. The CDR3 runs 10 residues. V was clipped by 1 base and J by 8 bases, with 5 bases between them. CDR3 in amino acids: CSVEARGYTF. CDR3 in DNA: TGCAGCGTTGAAGCCAGAGGCTACACCTTC. Combining the CDR3 with reference TRBV29-1 and TRBJ1-2 gives the whole variable domain SAVISQKPSRDICQRGTSLTIQCQVDSQVTMMFWYRQQPGQSLTLIATANQGSEATYESGFVIDKFPISRPNLTFSTLTVSNMSPEDSSIYLCSVEARGYTFGSGTRLTVV.

Only one count was recorded for this clonotype. The rearrangement joins TRBV12-3 or TRBV12-4 to TRBJ1-2; D unclear. Trimming took 2 bases from V and 0 from J, leaving 13 bases between them. This CDR3 comprises 16 residues. The CDR3 sequence is CASSLWKQRANYGYTF. In nucleotides, the CDR3 is TGTGCCAGCAGTTTATGGAAACAGAGAGCTAACTATGGCTACACCTTC.

This chain uses TRBV5-1 with TRBJ2-7; 7 nucleotides line up with TRBD1. This CDR3 has 15 residues. CDR1 and CDR2 (germline): SGHRS, YFSETQ. The junction had 10 bases not matched to a gene; V was cut back by 3 bases and J by 4 bases. The CDR3: CASSWDSWPNYEQYF. CDR3 in DNA: TGCGCCAGCAGCTGGGACAGTTGGCCTAATTACGAGCAGTACTTC. The full variable domain, completed using reference TRBV5-1 and TRBJ2-7, is KAGVTQTPRYLIKTRGQQVTLSCSPISGHRSVSWYQQTPGQGLQFLFEYFSETQRNKGNFPGRFSGRQFSNSRSEMNVSTLELGDSALYLCASSWDSWPNYEQYFGPGTRLTVT.

The J gene is TRBJ2-7, the V gene TRBV30, with D possibly being TRBD1 or TRBD2 (7 bases each). Looked up from germline, CDR1 is GTSNPN and CDR2 is SVGIG (reference sequence). This CDR3 comprises 14 residues. Trimming left V 5 bases short and J 4 bases short, with 18 bases between. The CDR3 sequence is CAWAQQGREYEQYF. DNA of the CDR3: TGTGCCTGGGCACAACAGGGGAGGGAATACGAGCAGTACTTC.

Only one count was recorded for this clonotype. In nucleotides, the CDR3 is TGCGCCAGCAGCCACAGGGGCGATCCCTACGAGCAGTACTTC. Its protein is CASSHRGDPYEQYF. The chain recombines TRBV4-1 with TRBJ2-7; a possible D gene is TRBD1 (6 bases). This CDR3 has 14 amino acids. Germline V gene sequence: CDR1 MGHRA, CDR2 YSYEKL. Trimming left V 3 bases short and J 2 bases short, with 11 bases between.

This sequence joins TRBV5-1 and TRBJ2-7; TRBD1 aligns across 9 bases. The V gene end was trimmed by 4 bases and the J gene end by 3 bases; junction bases not matched to a gene: 5. The CDR3 has 14 residues. The germline V gene encodes CDR1 SGHRS and CDR2 YFSETQ. In DNA form, the CDR3 reads TGCGCCAGCAGCGACACAGGGGGCAACTACGAGCAGTACTTC. It specifies CASSDTGGNYEQYF.